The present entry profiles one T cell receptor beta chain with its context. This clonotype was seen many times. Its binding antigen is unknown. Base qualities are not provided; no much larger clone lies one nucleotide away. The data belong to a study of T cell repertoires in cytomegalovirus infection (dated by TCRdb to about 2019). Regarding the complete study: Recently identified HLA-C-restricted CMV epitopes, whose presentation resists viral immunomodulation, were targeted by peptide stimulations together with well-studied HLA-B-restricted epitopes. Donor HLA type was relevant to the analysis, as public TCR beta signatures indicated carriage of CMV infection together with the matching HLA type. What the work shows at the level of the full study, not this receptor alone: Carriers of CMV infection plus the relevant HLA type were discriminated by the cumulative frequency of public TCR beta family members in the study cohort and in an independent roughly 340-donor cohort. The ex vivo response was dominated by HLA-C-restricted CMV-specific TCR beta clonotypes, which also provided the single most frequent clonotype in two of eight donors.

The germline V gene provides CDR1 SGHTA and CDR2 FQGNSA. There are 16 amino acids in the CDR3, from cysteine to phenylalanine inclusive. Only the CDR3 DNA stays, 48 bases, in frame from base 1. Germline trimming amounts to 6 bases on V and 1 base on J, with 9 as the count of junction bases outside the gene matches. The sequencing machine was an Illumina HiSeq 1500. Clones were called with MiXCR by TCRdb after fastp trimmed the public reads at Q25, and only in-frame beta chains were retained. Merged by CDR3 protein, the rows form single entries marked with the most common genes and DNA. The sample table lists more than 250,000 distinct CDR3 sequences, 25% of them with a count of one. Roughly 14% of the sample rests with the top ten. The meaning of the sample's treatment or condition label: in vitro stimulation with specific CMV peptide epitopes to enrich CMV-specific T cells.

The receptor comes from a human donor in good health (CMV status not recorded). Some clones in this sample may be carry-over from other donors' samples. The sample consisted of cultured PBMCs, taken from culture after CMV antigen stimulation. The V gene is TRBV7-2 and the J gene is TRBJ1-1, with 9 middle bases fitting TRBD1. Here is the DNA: TGTGCCAGCAGACTACTACAGGGGGCGAAGAACACTGAAGCTTTCTTT. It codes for CASRLLQGAKNTEAFF.